A single sample is the source of the 26 T cell receptor beta chains below, sequenced in a study of cytomegalovirus exposure and HLA in healthy donors. Primers: 60 Vbeta forward and 13 Jbeta reverse. TCRdb keeps only in-frame clones here, not all; method: immunoSEQ multiplex PCR. The profile shows more than 90,000 clones, around 80% of them singletons. Sequenced material: PBMCs. All receptors derive from a man aged 25-45 years in good health and CMV-seropositive.

This clone was counted between two and nine times. J is TRBJ2-7 and V is TRBV5-1, with D tentatively TRBD1 (5 bases). The germline V gene encodes CDR1 SGHRS and CDR2 YFSETQ. V lost 7 bases and J 6 bases, leaving 20 bases between the germline ends. CDR3 length: 14 residues. The CDR3 region has the DNA TGCGCCAGCGCGGTGCTGGTAGGGGCAGCCGAGCAGTACTTC. Translating gives CASAVLVGAAEQYF.

The chain uses TRBV5-4 and TRBJ1-6; no reliable D call. Trimming pared 0 bases from V and 7 bases from J, leaving 11 bases between. The V gene's germline CDR1 is SGHNT and CDR2 YYREEE (reference sequence). This CDR3 contains 15 residues. In nucleotides, the CDR3 is TGTGCCAGCAGCTTGGTCGGGAATAGGAATTCACCCCTCCACTTT. The encoded protein is CASSLVGNRNSPLHF.

In this sample, this clone turned up once. This sequence joins TRBV6-1 and TRBJ1-5, with D unresolved. V gave up 6 bases and J gave up 6 bases, with 18 bases separating them. The CDR3 consists of 15 residues. Germline-derived CDR1 and CDR2 are MNHNS and SASEGT. The CDR3 here is CASRLAVAGAQPQHF. Here the CDR3 DNA reads TGTGCCAGCAGGCTGGCCGTGGCCGGAGCTCAGCCCCAGCATTTT.

This clone was counted a few times. V gene TRBV19 combines with J gene TRBJ2-2; D unresolved. The CDR3 contains 15 residues. Germline CDR1 reads LNHDA; CDR2 reads SQIVND (reference sequence). V lost 1 base to trimming and J lost 6 bases, with 12 bases between them. The DNA for the CDR3 is TGTGCCAGTAGTATAGCCCCCGGGTACGCCGGGGAGCTGTTTTTT. Protein product: CASSIAPGYAGELFF. Supplemented by reference TRBV19 and TRBJ2-2, the full variable domain reads DGGITQSPKYLFRKEGQNVTLSCEQNLNHDAMYWYRQDPGQGLRLIYYSQIVNDFQKGDIAEGYSVSREKKESFPLTVTSAQKNPTAFYLCASSIAPGYAGELFFGEGSRLTVL.

The rearrangement uses TRBV6-5 and TRBJ1-6; D unclear. The CDR3 extends over 14 amino acids. The germline V gene encodes CDR1 MNHEY and CDR2 SVGAGI. Trimming left V 3 bases short and J 5 bases short, with 8 bases between. The CDR3 coding sequence is TGTGCCAGCAGTTATGCGGGAAATAATTCACCCCTCCACTTT. Translating gives CASSYAGNNSPLHF.

CDR3 sequence: CASSEYGGRGEKLFF. CDR3 in DNA: TGCGCCAGCAGCGAATACGGTGGTCGGGGTGAAAAACTGTTTTTT. The chain employs TRBV5-1 and TRBJ1-4; unclear D gene. V lost 4 bases and J lost 7, with 17 bases in between. Germline CDR1 reads SGHRS; CDR2 reads YFSETQ. The CDR3 contains 15 residues. Together with reference TRBV5-1 and TRBJ1-4, the CDR3 gives the full variable domain: KAGVTQTPRYLIKTRGQQVTLSCSPISGHRSVSWYQQTPGQGLQFLFEYFSETQRNKGNFPGRFSGRQFSNSRSEMNVSTLELGDSALYLCASSEYGGRGEKLFFGSGTQLSVL.

The chain uses TRBV9 and TRBJ2-2; TRBD2 aligns across 15 bases. Germline CDR1 SGDLS, CDR2 YYNGEE. CDR3 length: 17 amino acids. The ends lost 4 bases at V and 8 bases at J; junction bases unmatched: 9. The CDR3 here is CASSSRTSGGAGGELFF. The DNA for the CDR3 is TGTGCCAGCAGCTCAAGGACTAGCGGGGGGGCCGGAGGGGAGCTGTTTTTT.

This clone was picked up a small number of times. The rearrangement joins TRBV5-1 to TRBJ1-1, with 11 bases aligning to TRBD1. Germline CDR1 is SGHRS and CDR2 is YFSETQ. With 4 bases clipped from V and 6 bases from J, the junction kept 5 bases outside the gene matches. CDR3 length equals 14 residues. Here the CDR3 reads CASSGQGAMAEAFF. The CDR3 DNA reads TGCGCCAGCAGCGGACAGGGGGCGATGGCTGAAGCTTTCTTT. Variable domain in full (rest from reference TRBV5-1 and TRBJ1-1): KAGVTQTPRYLIKTRGQQVTLSCSPISGHRSVSWYQQTPGQGLQFLFEYFSETQRNKGNFPGRFSGRQFSNSRSEMNVSTLELGDSALYLCASSGQGAMAEAFFGQGTRLTVV.

The CDR3 protein is CASSPGQPNEKLFF. The CDR3 nucleotides are TGTGCCAGCTCACCGGGACAGCCTAATGAAAAACTGTTTTTT. This rearrangement joins TRBV18 to TRBJ1-4; 7 bases map to TRBD1. Germline V gives CDR1 KGHSH, CDR2 LQKENI. The CDR3 is 14 residues long. Trimming cost V 3 bases and J 3 bases; bases outside gene matches: 1.

This chain connects TRBV13 to TRBJ2-7; 8 bases are shared with TRBD1. Trimming at V came to 5 bases and at J to 5 bases, leaving 8 bases not matched to a gene. Germline lookup yields CDR1 PRHDT and CDR2 FYEKMQ (reference sequence). The CDR3 spans 14 residues. CDR3 in amino acids: CASSTRTGPHEQYF. The DNA of the CDR3 is TGTGCCAGCAGCACCCGGACAGGGCCCCACGAGCAGTACTTC.

V and J are TRBV29-1 and TRBJ1-1, with D perhaps matching TRBD1 (5 bases). There are 11 residues in the CDR3. Germline CDR1 is SQVTM and CDR2 is ANQGSEA. Trimming cost V 1 base and J 7 bases, with 7 bases left between them. The CDR3 is CSVEGTYEAFF. CDR3 coding DNA: TGCAGCGTTGAAGGGACATATGAAGCTTTCTTT.

The chain combines TRBV28 with TRBJ1-2; possibly TRBD1 for D (6 bases). Trimming removed 5 bases at V and 5 bases at J, with 9 bases between. The germline CDR1 and CDR2 sequences are MDHEN and SYDVKM. CDR3 size: 12 residues. The CDR3 loop reads CASSPDRYGYTF. The CDR3 DNA follows: TGTGCCAGCAGTCCGGACAGATATGGCTACACCTTC.

The rearrangement uses TRBV7-9 and TRBJ1-1; TRBD1 aligns across 9 bases. CDR1 is SEHNR and CDR2 is FQNEAQ in the germline V gene (reference sequence). The CDR3 is 17 amino acids. After removal of 3 bases from V and 3 bases from J, the junction contained 11 bases not matched to a gene. In DNA form, the CDR3 reads TGTGCCAGCAGCTTGCCGGGACAGGGTATTTTCGACACTGAAGCTTTCTTT. Its protein is CASSLPGQGIFDTEAFF. The full variable domain, completed using reference TRBV7-9 and TRBJ1-1, is DTGVSQNPRHKITKRGQNVTFRCDPISEHNRLYWYRQTLGQGPEFLTYFQNEAQLEKSRLLSDRFSAERPKGSFSTLEIQRTEQGDSAMYLCASSLPGQGIFDTEAFFGQGTRLTVV.

This clone was observed a few times. The chain links TRBV19 to TRBJ2-7, with D unclear. V lost 3 bases to trimming and J lost 2 bases, with 17 bases between them. This CDR3 comprises 16 residues. Germline values: CDR1 LNHDA, CDR2 SQIVND (reference sequence). The CDR3 protein is CASSIIIDSPTYEQYF. CDR3 DNA sequence: TGTGCCAGTAGTATCATAATAGACTCCCCAACCTACGAGCAGTACTTC.

V is TRBV28 and J is TRBJ1-2; D ambiguous. Trimming removed 6 bases from V and 4 bases from J, with 15 bases in between. CDR3 length: 14 amino acids. Germline V gene sequence: CDR1 MDHEN, CDR2 SYDVKM. The CDR3 DNA follows: TGTGCCAGCAGCTCAATCGGGGTTGGCTATGGCTACACCTTC. This sequence encodes CASSSIGVGYGYTF.

The rearrangement uses TRBV6-5 and TRBJ1-1, with 8 bases aligning to TRBD1. The CDR3 totals 15 residues. CDR1 and CDR2 (germline): MNHEY, SVGAGI. Trimming at V came to 7 bases and at J to 4 bases, leaving 11 bases not matched to a gene. CDR3 bases: TGTGCCAGCACCCGAGAGTCAGGGGGCTCCACTGAAGCTTTCTTT. Translation gives CASTRESGGSTEAFF.

This chain joins TRBV7-3 and TRBJ2-1, with 16 bases fitting TRBD2. The germline CDR1 and CDR2 sequences are SGHTA and FQGTGA. This CDR3 spans 15 amino acids. The ends lost 8 bases at V and 7 bases at J; junction bases unmatched: 5. The CDR3 spells CASGTSGGVLNEQFF. CDR3 bases: TGTGCCAGCGGGACTAGCGGGGGGGTTTTAAATGAGCAGTTCTTC.

This chain connects TRBV15 to TRBJ1-4, with D hard to call. CDR1 and CDR2 (germline): LNHNV, YYDKDF (reference sequence). The V end was cut by 1 base, the J end by 4 bases, with 19 bases between. This CDR3 spans 18 amino acids. The CDR3 coding sequence is TGTGCCACCAGCAGAGTTGGACGGGGAAGTCCGCTTAATGAAAAACTGTTTTTT. The encoded protein is CATSRVGRGSPLNEKLFF.

The chain is built from TRBV2 and TRBJ1-2, with D perhaps TRBD1 (5 bases). Trimming stripped 8 bases from V and 5 bases from J, with 15 bases between. From germline, CDR1 is SNHLY and CDR2 FYNNEI. CDR3 size: 13 residues. The CDR3 bases are TGTGCCAGCCCACAGGCCCGTTCGTATGGCTACACCTTC. It yields the protein CASPQARSYGYTF.

This clone was seen only once. The CDR3 sequence is CASSTDSRYTF. The CDR3 DNA is TGTGCCAGCAGTACCGACAGTAGGTACACCTTC. The chain links TRBV6-6 to TRBJ1-2; TRBD1 might be the D (5 bases). The CDR3 covers 11 residues. Trimming left V 5 bases short and J 11 bases short, with 12 bases between. CDR1 is MNHNY, CDR2 SVGAGI, per germline (reference sequence).

The chain couples TRBV6-1 to TRBJ1-1, with D perhaps matching TRBD1 (5 bases). CDR1 and CDR2 (germline): MNHNS, SASEGT. CDR3 size: 12 residues. V was shortened by 5 bases and J by 5 bases, with 9 bases between the two germline ends. CDR3 bases: TGTGCCAGCAGTTGGGGGGGGACTGAAGCTTTCTTT. Its translation is CASSWGGTEAFF.

The chain carries TRBV2 and TRBJ2-2; weak D call: TRBD2 (6 bases). The CDR3 has 15 amino acids. CDR1 SNHLY and CDR2 FYNNEI come from the germline V gene. Trimming shortened V by 8 bases and J by 1 base, and 14 bases separated the two germline ends. CDR3 bases: TGTGCCAGCGCGCCCGTGGGGGGGAACACCGGGGAGCTGTTTTTT. Its protein is CASAPVGGNTGELFF.

V gene TRBV19 combines with J gene TRBJ2-6, with 8 bases lining up with TRBD1. After removal of 5 bases from V and 1 base from J, the junction contained 4 bases not matched to a gene. Germline CDR1 LNHDA, CDR2 SQIVND (reference sequence). The CDR3 has 16 residues. The CDR3 nucleotides are TGTGCCAGTAGTGGGACAGGACCTTCTGGGGCCAACGTCCTGACTTTC. Amino acid sequence: CASSGTGPSGANVLTF. The full variable domain, in which reference TRBV19 and TRBJ2-6 provide the parts outside the CDR3, is DGGITQSPKYLFRKEGQNVTLSCEQNLNHDAMYWYRQDPGQGLRLIYYSQIVNDFQKGDIAEGYSVSREKKESFPLTVTSAQKNPTAFYLCASSGTGPSGANVLTFGAGSRLTVL.

This clone was detected a few times. The gene calls are TRBV7-9 and TRBJ1-1; D is unresolved. V lost 1 base and J 4 bases, leaving 13 bases between the germline ends. The germline V gene encodes CDR1 SEHNR and CDR2 FQNEAQ (reference sequence). The CDR3 loop spans 15 amino acids. The CDR3 DNA is TGTGCCAGCAGCTTAGAACGAGGGCGCAGCACTGAAGCTTTCTTT. Its protein is CASSLERGRSTEAFF.

This clone was recorded many times. This chain joins TRBV19 and TRBJ1-6, with 7 bases matching TRBD1. The CDR3 sequence is 14 residues long. Trimming took 4 bases from V and 7 from J; bases not matched to a gene: 4. Germline V lookup: CDR1 LNHDA, CDR2 SQIVND (reference sequence). The CDR3 loop is CASSTGTANSPLHF. The CDR3, as DNA: TGTGCCAGTAGTACCGGGACAGCAAATTCACCCCTCCACTTT.

This chain joins TRBV5-1 and TRBJ2-7, with 9 nucleotides matching TRBD1. The CDR3 is 14 residues long. Per the germline V gene, CDR1 is SGHRS and CDR2 is YFSETQ. V was pared by 3 bases and J by 2 bases, with 3 bases of the junction left unmatched. This CDR3 is CASSWDRATYEQYF. The CDR3 DNA sequence: TGCGCCAGCAGCTGGGACAGGGCTACCTACGAGCAGTACTTC.